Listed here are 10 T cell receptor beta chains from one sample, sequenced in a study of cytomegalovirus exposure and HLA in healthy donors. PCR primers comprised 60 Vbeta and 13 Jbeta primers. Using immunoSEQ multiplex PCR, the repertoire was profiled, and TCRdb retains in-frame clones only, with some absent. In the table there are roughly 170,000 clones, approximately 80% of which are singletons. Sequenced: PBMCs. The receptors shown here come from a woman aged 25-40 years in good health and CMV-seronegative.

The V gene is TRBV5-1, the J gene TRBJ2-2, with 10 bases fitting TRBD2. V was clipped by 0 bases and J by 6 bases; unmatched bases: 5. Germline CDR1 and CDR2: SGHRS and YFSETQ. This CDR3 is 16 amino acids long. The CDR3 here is CASSLALAGVAGELFF. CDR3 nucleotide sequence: TGCGCCAGCAGCTTGGCCCTAGCGGGAGTCGCCGGGGAGCTGTTTTTT. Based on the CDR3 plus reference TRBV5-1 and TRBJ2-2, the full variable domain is KAGVTQTPRYLIKTRGQQVTLSCSPISGHRSVSWYQQTPGQGLQFLFEYFSETQRNKGNFPGRFSGRQFSNSRSEMNVSTLELGDSALYLCASSLALAGVAGELFFGEGSRLTVL.

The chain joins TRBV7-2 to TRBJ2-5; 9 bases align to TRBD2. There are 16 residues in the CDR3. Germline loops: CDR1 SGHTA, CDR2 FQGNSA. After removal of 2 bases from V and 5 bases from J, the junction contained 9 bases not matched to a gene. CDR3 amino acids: CASSLNLAGGRETQYF. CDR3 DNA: TGTGCCAGCAGCTTAAATCTGGCGGGAGGGCGGGAGACCCAGTACTTC. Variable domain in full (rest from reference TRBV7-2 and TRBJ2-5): GAGVSQSPSNKVTEKGKDVELRCDPISGHTALYWYRQSLGQGLEFLIYFQGNSAPDKSGLPSDRFSAERTGGSVSTLTIQRTQQEDSAVYLCASSLNLAGGRETQYFGPGTRLLVL.

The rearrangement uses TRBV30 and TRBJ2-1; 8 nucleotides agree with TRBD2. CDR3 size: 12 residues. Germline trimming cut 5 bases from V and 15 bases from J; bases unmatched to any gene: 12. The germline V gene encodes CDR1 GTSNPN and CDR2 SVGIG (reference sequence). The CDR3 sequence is CAWSPRGGAVFF. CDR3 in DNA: TGTGCCTGGTCCCCTCGGGGGGGGGCCGTGTTCTTC. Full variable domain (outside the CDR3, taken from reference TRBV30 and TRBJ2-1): SQTIHQWPATLVQPVGSPLSLECTVEGTSNPNLYWYRQAAGRGLQLLFYSVGIGQISSEVPQNLSASRPQDRQFILSSKKLLLSDSGFYLCAWSPRGGAVFFGPGTRLTVL.

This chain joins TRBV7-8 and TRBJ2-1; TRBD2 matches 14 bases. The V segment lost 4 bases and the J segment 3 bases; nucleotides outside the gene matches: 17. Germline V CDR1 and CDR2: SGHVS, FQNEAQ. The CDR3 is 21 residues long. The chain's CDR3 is CASSSLRVTSGRAGVYNEQFF. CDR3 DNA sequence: TGTGCCAGCAGCTCCCTGAGGGTGACTAGCGGGAGGGCCGGGGTCTACAATGAGCAGTTCTTC.

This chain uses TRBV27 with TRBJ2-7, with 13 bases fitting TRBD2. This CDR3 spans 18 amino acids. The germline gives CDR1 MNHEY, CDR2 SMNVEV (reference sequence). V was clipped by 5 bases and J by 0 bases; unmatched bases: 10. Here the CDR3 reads CASSRPGLAGPSSYEQYF. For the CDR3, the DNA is TGTGCCAGCAGTAGACCGGGACTAGCGGGACCCAGCTCCTACGAGCAGTACTTC.

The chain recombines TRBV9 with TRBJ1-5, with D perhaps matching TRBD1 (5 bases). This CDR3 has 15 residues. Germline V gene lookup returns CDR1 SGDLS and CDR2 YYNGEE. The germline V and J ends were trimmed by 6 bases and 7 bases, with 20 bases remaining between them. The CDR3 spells CASTRGGIPGQPQHF. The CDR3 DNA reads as TGTGCCAGCACGAGGGGAGGGATTCCTGGCCAGCCCCAGCATTTT.

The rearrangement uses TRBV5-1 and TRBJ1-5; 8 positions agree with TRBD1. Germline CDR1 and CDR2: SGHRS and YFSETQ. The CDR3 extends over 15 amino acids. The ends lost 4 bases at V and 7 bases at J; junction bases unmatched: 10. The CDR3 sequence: CASSTGTGSGQPQHF. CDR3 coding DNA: TGCGCCAGCAGCACCGGGACAGGTTCTGGGCAGCCCCAGCATTTT.

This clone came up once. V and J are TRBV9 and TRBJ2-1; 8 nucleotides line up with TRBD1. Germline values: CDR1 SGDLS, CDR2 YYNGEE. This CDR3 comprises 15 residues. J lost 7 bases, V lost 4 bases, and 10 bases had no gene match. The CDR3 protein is CASSLNQGAGNEQFF. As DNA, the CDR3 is TGTGCCAGCAGCCTTAATCAGGGGGCCGGGAATGAGCAGTTCTTC.

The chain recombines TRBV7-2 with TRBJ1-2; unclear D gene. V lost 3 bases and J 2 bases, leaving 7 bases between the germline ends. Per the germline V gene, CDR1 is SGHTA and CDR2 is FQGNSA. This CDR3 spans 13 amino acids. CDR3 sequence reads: CASSFDGNYGYTF. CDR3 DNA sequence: TGTGCCAGCAGCTTCGACGGGAACTATGGCTACACCTTC.

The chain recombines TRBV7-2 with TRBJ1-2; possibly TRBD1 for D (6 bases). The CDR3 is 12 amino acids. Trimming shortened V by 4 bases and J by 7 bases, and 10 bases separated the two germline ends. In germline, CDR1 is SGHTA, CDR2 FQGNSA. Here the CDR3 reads CASSSTGSGYTF. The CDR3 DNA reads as TGTGCCAGCAGCTCTACAGGGAGTGGCTACACCTTC.